The 14 T cell receptor beta chains given below trace back to one sample, sequenced in a study of blood T cell repertoires in COVID-19. Sequenced by immunoSEQ multiplex PCR; TCRdb stores in-frame clones only, minus some. The sample has 250,000 to 300,000 clones; 88% are singletons. Source material: peripheral blood. These receptor sequences come from a woman aged 30 to 39 with acute or convalescent COVID-19.

V usage is TRBV9 and J usage is TRBJ2-1; 9 bases map to TRBD1. The CDR3 covers 15 residues. The germline CDR1 and CDR2 sequences are SGDLS and YYNGEE. V shed 0 bases and J 6 bases; nucleotides not matched to a gene: 4. CDR3 coding DNA: TGTGCCAGCAGCGTAGTACAGGGGGCGGCCAATGAGCAGTTCTTC. This codes for CASSVVQGAANEQFF. Together with reference TRBV9 and TRBJ2-1, the CDR3 gives the full variable domain: DSGVTQTPKHLITATGQRVTLRCSPRSGDLSVYWYQQSLDQGLQFLIQYYNGEERAKGNILERFSAQQFPDLHSELNLSSLELGDSALYFCASSVVQGAANEQFFGPGTRLTVL.

The J gene is TRBJ2-7, the V gene TRBV19; 10 bases are a match to TRBD1. From germline, CDR1 is LNHDA and CDR2 SQIVND (reference sequence). This CDR3 spans 14 amino acids. J was trimmed by 4 bases and V by 1 base; bases with no gene match: 1. In nucleotides, the CDR3 is TGTGCCAGTAGTATAGGACAGGGGGCGTACGAGCAGTACTTC. The encoded protein is CASSIGQGAYEQYF.

This sequence joins TRBV14 and TRBJ2-5; D is possibly TRBD2 (6 bases). Looked up from germline, CDR1 is SGHDN and CDR2 is FVKESK. The CDR3 has 16 residues. Trimming removed 0 bases from V and 2 bases from J, with 13 bases in between. CDR3 loop: CASSQESGGAQETQYF. The DNA for the CDR3 is TGTGCCAGCAGCCAAGAGTCGGGCGGGGCTCAAGAGACCCAGTACTTC.

The chain carries TRBV6-5 and TRBJ2-7; TRBD1 matches 8 bases. The CDR3 loop spans 14 amino acids. Trimming took 6 bases from V and 6 from J; bases not matched to a gene: 10. The V gene's germline CDR1 is MNHEY and CDR2 SVGAGI. The CDR3 DNA is TGTGCCAGCAGCTACATACCTCAGGGGGCCGAGCAGTACTTC. Translating gives CASSYIPQGAEQYF.

This chain joins TRBV13 and TRBJ2-7; 9 bases match TRBD1. Germline V lookup: CDR1 PRHDT, CDR2 FYEKMQ (reference sequence). This CDR3 spans 16 amino acids. The ends lost 4 bases at V and 3 bases at J; junction bases unmatched: 10. CDR3 coding DNA: TGTGCCAGCAGCTCCGGGACAGGGCGCCAAATCTACGAGCAGTACTTC. Encoded protein: CASSSGTGRQIYEQYF.

The genes are TRBV2 and TRBJ1-6; no definite D call. The CDR3 contains 15 residues. V dropped 5 bases and J dropped 4 bases, with 12 bases sitting between them. CDR1 and CDR2 from the germline V gene are SNHLY and FYNNEI. For the CDR3, the DNA is TGTGCCAGCAGTATTGGCAGGCCGTATAATTCACCCCTCCACTTT. Encoded protein: CASSIGRPYNSPLHF.

The rearrangement uses TRBV29-1 and TRBJ2-3, with TRBD2 matching 10 bases. The CDR3 spans 14 residues. The ends lost 6 bases at V and 1 base at J; junction bases unmatched: 4. CDR1 is SQVTM, CDR2 ANQGSEA, per germline. This CDR3 is CSVAGTSGTDTQYF. The CDR3 bases are TGCAGCGTGGCCGGGACTAGCGGCACAGATACGCAGTATTTT.

In this sample, this clone turned up many times. J is TRBJ1-5 and V is TRBV4-1; 7 bases fit TRBD1. This CDR3 region has 15 residues. V lost 4 bases, J lost 5 bases, and 8 bases stayed unmatched. Germline V lookup: CDR1 MGHRA, CDR2 YSYEKL. DNA for the CDR3: TGCGCCAGCAGCCGAACCACAGGGGTCCATCAGCCCCAGCATTTT. It encodes CASSRTTGVHQPQHF.

The V and J genes are TRBV10-3 and TRBJ2-7; TRBD2 might be the D (7 bases). V lost 0 bases, J lost 3 bases, and 9 bases lay in between. In germline, CDR1 is ENHRY, CDR2 SYGVKD. The CDR3 has 14 residues. The CDR3 is CAISESGGLYEQYF. The CDR3 coding sequence is TGTGCCATCAGTGAGTCGGGGGGGCTCTACGAGCAGTACTTC.

The genes are TRBV11-2 and TRBJ2-7, with TRBD2 as a possible D gene (6 bases). V lost 2 bases to trimming and J lost 6 bases, with 17 bases between them. This CDR3 is built from 15 residues. Germline V gene lookup returns CDR1 SGHAT and CDR2 FQNNGV. CDR3 loop: CASSLKSGRSSEQYF. The CDR3 region has the DNA TGTGCCAGCAGCTTAAAGTCAGGGAGGTCGTCCGAGCAGTACTTC.

V usage is TRBV3-1 (or the pseudogene TRBV3-2) and J usage is TRBJ2-5; a weak D match, TRBD1 (6 bases). Germline CDR1 and CDR2: LGHDT and YNNKEL (reference sequence). The CDR3 runs 14 residues. V dropped 3 bases and J dropped 0 bases, with 8 bases sitting between them. The CDR3 nucleotides are TGTGCCAGCAGCCAGGGGACACACCAAGAGACCCAGTACTTC. Protein: CASSQGTHQETQYF.

This clone was seen once. V is TRBV24-1 and J is TRBJ2-6; D remains unclear. This CDR3 is 15 amino acids long. V dropped 6 bases and J dropped 0 bases, with 8 bases sitting between them. Germline V gives CDR1 KGHDR, CDR2 SFDVKD. In DNA, the CDR3 is TGTGCCACCAGTCCGACGGGCTCTGGGGCCAACGTCCTGACTTTC. The encoded protein is CATSPTGSGANVLTF.

V is TRBV5-1 and J is TRBJ1-2, with 9 bases that match TRBD1. Germline V gives CDR1 SGHRS, CDR2 YFSETQ. The length of the CDR3 is 15 residues. Germline trimming cut 2 bases from V and 12 bases from J; bases unmatched to any gene: 14. This CDR3 is CASSLQGARLESNTF. CDR3 bases: TGCGCCAGCAGCTTACAGGGGGCGAGGTTGGAGTCGAACACCTTC.

The V gene is TRBV3-1 (or the pseudogene TRBV3-2), the J gene TRBJ1-1; D not certain. The V and J ends lost 1 base and 5 bases respectively, with 14 bases between them. CDR1 and CDR2 (germline): LGHDT, YNNKEL (reference sequence). This CDR3 contains 15 residues. The CDR3 loop is CASSQAGSGLTEAFF. The CDR3 DNA sequence: TGTGCCAGCAGCCAAGCCGGTAGTGGACTAACTGAAGCTTTCTTT.